The sequence of this T cell receptor (beta chain) was determined in a study of human T cells and chemical hapten exposure. Overall study: It was small differences in pooled library volume that mainly caused per-sample TCR yields to vary.

Regarding time point: patch test 1, 2 weeks after DPC sensitization. The sample's treatment: therapeutic diphenylcyclopropenone sensitization with weekly scalp DPC. Total RNA came from unfractionated whole blood. Germline V gives CDR1 KGHSH, CDR2 LQKENI. The CDR3 runs to 16 residues. Trimming pared 3 bases from V and 0 bases from J, leaving 12 bases between. Individual cDNA molecules received unique molecular identifiers in the library. In TCRdb, the RACE reads were re-called with MiXCR into one record per CDR3 protein. The data contain 180,000 or so distinct CDR3 sequences, under 25% of them singletons.

Sequenced material: whole blood, taken in connection with sensitization to the hapten diphenylcyclopropenone (DPC). The chain has TRBV18 and TRBJ1-3; unclear D gene. The receptor was derived from a woman aged 50 to 60 with alopecia areata. Some clones in this sample may be carry-over from other donors' samples. The DNA of the CDR3 is TGTGCCAGCTCACCGGGGAGCGGTAGCTCTGGAAACACCATATATTTT. This sequence encodes CASSPGSGSSGNTIYF.